These 25 T cell receptor beta chains originate from one sample sequenced in a study of shared clonotypes between healthy human individuals. Produced via immunoSEQ multiplex PCR; TCRdb's table is partial and in-frame only. The sample has 2.3 million or so clones; more than 80% are singletons. Sequenced input: naive CD4+ T cells from PBMCs. Subset described: CD45RA+ positively selected. The receptor set was obtained from a man between 18 and 29 years old in good health. Some clones in this sample may be carry-over from other donors' samples.

The V and J genes are TRBV5-1 and TRBJ2-1, with 9 bases that match TRBD2. There are 16 residues in the CDR3. Germline V gene data show CDR1 as SGHRS and CDR2 as YFSETQ. J lost 4 bases, V lost 4 bases, and 9 bases had no gene match. In DNA form, the CDR3 reads TGCGCCAGCAGCATTGGTCCGGCGGGAGGGTACAATGAGCAGTTCTTC. It specifies CASSIGPAGGYNEQFF. The entire variable domain, with the rest obtained from reference TRBV5-1 and TRBJ2-1, is as follows: KAGVTQTPRYLIKTRGQQVTLSCSPISGHRSVSWYQQTPGQGLQFLFEYFSETQRNKGNFPGRFSGRQFSNSRSEMNVSTLELGDSALYLCASSIGPAGGYNEQFFGPGTRLTVL.

The rearrangement uses TRBV19 and TRBJ1-2; D not resolved. There are 15 residues in the CDR3. In germline, CDR1 is LNHDA, CDR2 SQIVND (reference sequence). The V and J ends lost 6 bases and 2 bases respectively, with 16 bases between them. DNA of the CDR3: TGTGCCAGTAGCGTATCCCGCCTACGCAACTATGGCTACACCTTC. Protein: CASSVSRLRNYGYTF.

Turning to this clone: Other DNA sequences in the same sample also yield this CDR3. The genes are TRBV5-1 and TRBJ1-3; D uncertain. CDR1 is SGHRS and CDR2 is YFSETQ in the germline V gene. The V gene lost 4 bases and the J gene lost 0 bases, with 5 bases spanning the gap. The CDR3 covers 13 residues. The CDR3 sequence: CASSEGSGNTIYF. The CDR3 DNA sequence: TGCGCCAGCAGCGAGGGCTCTGGAAACACCATATATTTT.

V usage is TRBV14 and J usage is TRBJ1-1; TRBD1 is a possible D gene (6 bases). Trimming stripped 1 base from V and 1 base from J, with 10 bases between. CDR3 length equals 15 residues. Germline CDR1 SGHDN, CDR2 FVKESK. Here the CDR3 DNA reads TGTGCCAGCAGCCAAGTGAGGGGGGCGAACACTGAAGCTTTCTTT. This sequence encodes CASSQVRGANTEAFF.

The V call is TRBV6-5, the J call TRBJ1-3; 9 positions agree with TRBD1. Germline CDR1 and CDR2: MNHEY and SVGAGI. The CDR3 is 14 amino acids. The junction had 5 bases not matched to a gene; V was cut back by 4 bases and J by 7 bases. CDR3 protein: CASSWGQGGNTIYF. The DNA of the CDR3 is TGTGCCAGCAGTTGGGGACAGGGAGGTAACACCATATATTTT.

This rearrangement joins TRBV5-1 to TRBJ2-5; the D is unclear. The V gene lost 4 bases and the J gene lost 0 bases, with 13 bases spanning the gap. The CDR3 totals 15 residues. Germline V CDR1 and CDR2: SGHRS, YFSETQ. This chain's CDR3 is CASSPPWTYQETQYF. For the CDR3, the DNA is TGCGCCAGCAGCCCTCCTTGGACCTACCAAGAGACCCAGTACTTC.

In the case of this clone: Other DNA variants within this sample encode the same CDR3. The chain links TRBV2 to TRBJ2-7; 8 nucleotides agree with TRBD1. J gave up 4 bases and V 3 bases, and 5 bases lay outside the gene matches. Germline CDR1 reads SNHLY; CDR2 reads FYNNEI. This CDR3 has 14 residues. CDR3 region: CASSEQGALYEQYF. The CDR3, as DNA: TGTGCCAGCAGTGAGCAGGGGGCGCTTTACGAGCAGTACTTC. The full variable domain, in which reference TRBV2 and TRBJ2-7 provide the parts outside the CDR3, is EPEVTQTPSHQVTQMGQEVILRCVPISNHLYFYWYRQILGQKVEFLVSFYNNEISEKSEIFDDQFSVERPDGSNFTLKIRSTKLEDSAMYFCASSEQGALYEQYFGPGTRLTVT.

The sample holds a few counts of this clone. The chain carries TRBV19 and TRBJ1-1, with TRBD1 as a possible D gene (5 bases). The CDR3 runs 15 residues. V lost 5 bases and J lost 0, with 13 bases in between. Germline V lookup: CDR1 LNHDA, CDR2 SQIVND (reference sequence). CDR3 loop: CASSARGRMNTEAFF. The CDR3 region has the DNA TGTGCCAGTAGTGCCCGGGGACGGATGAACACTGAAGCTTTCTTT.

The chain couples TRBV29-1 to TRBJ1-4, with D perhaps matching TRBD1 (6 bases). CDR1 and CDR2 (germline): SQVTM, ANQGSEA. Trimming left V 7 bases short and J 6 bases short, with 15 bases between. This CDR3 spans 13 amino acids. CDR3 nucleotides: TGCAGCGCACCGGGGGCAGCGGATGAAAAACTGTTTTTT. Its translation: CSAPGAADEKLFF.

The V call is TRBV5-1, the J call TRBJ2-5; D perhaps matches TRBD1 (6 bases). This CDR3 has 17 amino acids. Germline V CDR1 and CDR2: SGHRS, YFSETQ. The V and J ends lost 0 bases and 3 bases respectively, with 18 bases between them. In nucleotides, the CDR3 is TGCGCCAGCAGCTTGGGGGGGACACGTTTTTATGAAGAGACCCAGTACTTC. It is translated as CASSLGGTRFYEETQYF. Combining the CDR3 with reference TRBV5-1 and TRBJ2-5 gives the whole variable domain KAGVTQTPRYLIKTRGQQVTLSCSPISGHRSVSWYQQTPGQGLQFLFEYFSETQRNKGNFPGRFSGRQFSNSRSEMNVSTLELGDSALYLCASSLGGTRFYEETQYFGPGTRLLVL.

The chain employs TRBV4-2 and TRBJ2-3; TRBD2 matches at 11 bases. This CDR3 region has 15 residues. V shed 2 bases and J 3 bases; nucleotides not matched to a gene: 1. Germline V gene data show CDR1 as LGHNA and CDR2 as YNFKEQ. The CDR3 nucleotides read TGTGCCAGCAGCCAAACTAGCGGGAGAACAGATACGCAGTATTTT. Its translation is CASSQTSGRTDTQYF.

The rearrangement links TRBV12-5 to TRBJ1-5; D perhaps matches TRBD1 (5 bases). The germline V and J ends were trimmed by 6 bases and 7 bases, with 13 bases remaining between them. Germline V gives CDR1 LGHNT, CDR2 FRNRAP. The CDR3 runs to 13 residues. The CDR3 is CASGQGERQPQHF. The DNA for the CDR3 is TGTGCTAGTGGGCAAGGGGAGAGGCAGCCCCAGCATTTT.

The rearrangement joins TRBV18 to TRBJ1-1; no reliable D call. The CDR3 has 13 residues. CDR1 is KGHSH, CDR2 LQKENI, per germline. Between the trimmed V and J ends, which lost 6 bases and 1 base, there was a span of 9 bases. Here the CDR3 reads CASSQQKNTEAFF. In DNA form, the CDR3 reads TGTGCCAGCTCTCAACAGAAGAACACTGAAGCTTTCTTT.

The chain has TRBV9 and TRBJ1-1; D may be TRBD1 (5 bases). The CDR3 runs 14 residues. Germline V lookup: CDR1 SGDLS, CDR2 YYNGEE. V lost 2 bases, J lost 1 base, and 9 bases lay in between. The CDR3 nucleotides read TGTGCCAGCAGCGTTATAACAGGGAACACTGAAGCTTTCTTT. Translated, it gives CASSVITGNTEAFF.

The V call is TRBV11-2, the J call TRBJ2-3; the D is unclear. Germline CDR1 is SGHAT and CDR2 is FQNNGV. The CDR3 is made up of 15 amino acids. Trimming removed 4 bases at V and 0 bases at J, with 11 bases between. CDR3 protein: CASSYYPGSTDTQYF. In DNA, the CDR3 is TGTGCCAGCAGCTACTACCCCGGGAGCACAGATACGCAGTATTTT.

The V gene is TRBV2, the J gene TRBJ1-6; 7 nucleotides agree with TRBD1. The CDR3 sequence is 14 residues long. Looked up from germline, CDR1 is SNHLY and CDR2 is FYNNEI. With V trimmed by 5 bases and J by 7 bases, 5 bases remained unmatched. CDR3 sequence reads: CASSPRGKNSPLHF. The CDR3 DNA sequence: TGTGCCAGCAGTCCCAGGGGGAAAAATTCACCCCTCCACTTT.

This clone was detected only once. The V and J genes are TRBV28 and TRBJ1-5; D perhaps matches TRBD1 (6 bases). Germline V gives CDR1 MDHEN, CDR2 SYDVKM. The CDR3 runs to 15 residues. With 3 bases removed from V and 3 bases from J, the gap between germline ends came to 12 bases. The CDR3 reads CASSFGGQYNQPQHF. CDR3 nucleotides: TGTGCCAGCAGTTTTGGTGGACAGTACAATCAGCCCCAGCATTTT.

This clone has more than one count but fewer than ten. V and J are TRBV28 and TRBJ1-5; the D is unclear. The CDR3 is 16 residues long. CDR1 and CDR2 from the germline V gene are MDHEN and SYDVKM. Between the trimmed V and J ends, which lost 1 base and 2 bases, there was a span of 12 bases. This chain's CDR3 is CASSLSRSRGNQPQHF. Written as DNA, the CDR3 is TGTGCCAGCAGTTTATCGCGCTCCCGGGGCAATCAGCCCCAGCATTTT.

V usage is TRBV5-1 and J usage is TRBJ2-2; possibly TRBD2 for D (6 bases). The CDR3 is made up of 15 amino acids. V was clipped by 5 bases and J by 3 bases, with 14 bases between them. CDR1 SGHRS and CDR2 YFSETQ come from the germline V gene. The CDR3 loop reads CASRPRPGDTGELFF. The CDR3, as DNA: TGCGCCAGCAGGCCCAGGCCGGGGGACACCGGGGAGCTGTTTTTT.

V is TRBV28 and J is TRBJ2-1; 7 bases line up with TRBD1. The CDR3 covers 14 residues. CDR1 is MDHEN and CDR2 is SYDVKM in the germline V gene. The trim removed 6 bases at V and 7 bases at J, leaving 9 bases unmatched. DNA for the CDR3: TGTGCCAGCAGCCAATACACAGGGGAAAATGAGCAGTTCTTC. This sequence encodes CASSQYTGENEQFF.

As for this clone: At one boundary the junction diverges from the germline segment, which might be a read error. In nucleotides, the CDR3 is TGTGCCAGCAGCTTAGAGGTGACTAGCGCCGACTTC. Protein product: CASSLEVTSADF. The chain combines TRBV7-9 with TRBJ2-7, with TRBD2 matching 8 bases. CDR3 size: 12 residues. Germline V lookup: CDR1 SEHNR, CDR2 FQNEAQ (reference sequence).

The chain has TRBV6-5 and TRBJ1-2; D might be TRBD1 (6 bases). The CDR3 runs 13 residues. Germline CDR1 is MNHEY and CDR2 is SVGAGI. V lost 6 bases and J 2 bases, leaving 10 bases between the germline ends. Written as DNA, the CDR3 is TGTGCCAGCAGACCACAGGGAAACTATGGCTACACCTTC. Translation: CASRPQGNYGYTF.

The rearrangement links TRBV6-6 to TRBJ2-7, with D perhaps matching TRBD1 or TRBD2 (5 bases each). This CDR3 has 16 amino acids. Germline values: CDR1 MNHNY, CDR2 SVGAGI (reference sequence). Trimming cost V 0 bases and J 2 bases, with 14 bases left between them. The CDR3 DNA follows: TGTGCCAGCAGTTACTCGGCGAGGGACCTAACCTACGAGCAGTACTTC. It yields the protein CASSYSARDLTYEQYF.

In DNA form, the CDR3 reads TGTGCTAGTGGTTTACCCGAAGACTCCCGGGACAACTCTAACTATGGCTACACCTTC. This codes for CASGLPEDSRDNSNYGYTF. The rearrangement links TRBV12-5 to TRBJ1-2; weak D call: TRBD1 (6 bases). The CDR3 sequence is 19 residues long. V lost 3 bases, J lost 0 bases, and 23 bases lay in between. Germline-derived CDR1 and CDR2 are LGHNT and FRNRAP.

The V and J genes are TRBV28 and TRBJ2-7; 7 bases fit TRBD1. J was trimmed by 3 bases and V by 6 bases; bases with no gene match: 8. Germline assignment: CDR1 MDHEN and CDR2 SYDVKM. The CDR3 has 14 residues. This CDR3 is CASSPLGQNYEQYF. CDR3 coding DNA: TGTGCCAGCAGCCCTTTGGGACAGAACTACGAGCAGTACTTC.